This entry concerns a single TCR beta chain. Its antigen is not identified. Trimming removed 1 base from V and 11 bases from J, with 18 bases in between. The V gene's germline CDR1 is SEHNR and CDR2 FQNEAQ (reference sequence). This CDR3 region has 14 residues. TCRbeta library construction was performed incorporating unique molecular identifiers. One entry per CDR3 protein results from TCRdb running MiXCR on the PCR reads. The data show about 980,000 distinct CDR3 sequences, about 29% seen once. This specimen belongs to a study of T-cell reconstitution after alpha-beta-depleted transplantation in children. Study-wide results and caveats: Expanded clones from the graft, numbering several hundred, reportedly supplied alpha-beta T cells about two months after transplant.

The chain uses TRBV7-9 and TRBJ2-7; no clear D. The source of this sequence is a boy in the first two years of life who had a stem cell transplant for SCID, so the T cells may come from the graft donor. Sequenced material: PBMCs, mostly from graft donor cells, taken 360 days after TCRalphabeta/CD19-depleted stem cell transplant. Written as DNA, the CDR3 is TGTGCCAGCAGCTTAGGTTCCTCATTAGTCTCTAAGTACTTC. Amino acid sequence: CASSLGSSLVSKYF.